This entry lists 2 T cell receptor beta chains sequenced from one sample in a study of T cell repertoires in cytomegalovirus infection. TCRdb independently ran MiXCR on the reads; one entry per CDR3 protein. The sample lists approximately 160,000 distinct CDR3 sequences; roughly a sixth were seen once. What was sequenced was CD8+ T cells from PBMCs. Receptors originate from a human donor in good health (CMV status not recorded). Some clones in this sample may be carry-over from other donors' samples.

J is TRBJ1-1 and V is TRBV27; D ambiguous. The V end was cut by 2 bases, the J end by 6 bases, with 10 bases between. CDR1 MNHEY and CDR2 SMNVEV come from the germline V gene (reference sequence). The CDR3 is made up of 13 amino acids. As DNA, the CDR3 is TGTGCCAGCAGTTTAATGCGGGGAGCTGAAGCTTTCTTT. Protein sequence: CASSLMRGAEAFF.

DNA for the CDR3: TGTGCCAGCAGTTACAATGATTGGGAAGACTATGGCTACACCTTC. Its translation: CASSYNDWEDYGYTF. This sequence joins TRBV6-2 or TRBV6-3 and TRBJ1-2, with no clear D. V was shortened by 2 bases and J by 3 bases, with 13 bases between the two germline ends. The CDR3 totals 15 residues. CDR1 is MNHEY and CDR2 is SVGEGT in the germline V gene.